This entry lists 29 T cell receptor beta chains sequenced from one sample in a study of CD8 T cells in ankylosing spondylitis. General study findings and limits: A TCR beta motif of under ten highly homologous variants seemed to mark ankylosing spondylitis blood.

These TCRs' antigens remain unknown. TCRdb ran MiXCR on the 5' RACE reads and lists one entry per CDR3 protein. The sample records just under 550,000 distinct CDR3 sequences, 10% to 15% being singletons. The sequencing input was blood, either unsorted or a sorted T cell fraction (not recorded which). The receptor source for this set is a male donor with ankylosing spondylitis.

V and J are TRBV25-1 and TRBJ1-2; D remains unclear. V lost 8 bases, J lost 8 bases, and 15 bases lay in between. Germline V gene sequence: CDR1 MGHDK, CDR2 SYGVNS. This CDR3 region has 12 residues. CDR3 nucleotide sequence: TGTGCCAGCCTGTCAGGAGGAGGCGGCTACACCTTC. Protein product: CASLSGGGGYTF.

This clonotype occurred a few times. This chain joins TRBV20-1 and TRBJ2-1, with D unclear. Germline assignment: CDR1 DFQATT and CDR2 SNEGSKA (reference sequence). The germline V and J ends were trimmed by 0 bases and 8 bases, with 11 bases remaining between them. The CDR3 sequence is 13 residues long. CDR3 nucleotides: TGCAGTGCTAGAGACTATATCAGCCATGAGCAGTTCTTC. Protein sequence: CSARDYISHEQFF.

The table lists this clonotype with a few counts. CDR3 DNA: TGTGCCAGCTCGCTCCAAGCGGGGAGACAAGAGACCCAGTACTTC. Its translation is CASSLQAGRQETQYF. V gene TRBV18 combines with J gene TRBJ2-5; 7 bases map to TRBD2. CDR1 KGHSH and CDR2 LQKENI come from the germline V gene. With 6 bases clipped from V and 2 bases from J, the junction kept 9 bases outside the gene matches. This CDR3 spans 15 amino acids.

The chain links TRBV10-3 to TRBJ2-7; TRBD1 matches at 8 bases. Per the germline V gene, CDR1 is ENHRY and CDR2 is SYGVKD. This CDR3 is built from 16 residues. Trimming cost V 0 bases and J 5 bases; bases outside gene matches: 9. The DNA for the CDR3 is TGTGCCATCAGTGAGTCGGGACAGGACCCGTTGGACGAGCAGTACTTC. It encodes CAISESGQDPLDEQYF.

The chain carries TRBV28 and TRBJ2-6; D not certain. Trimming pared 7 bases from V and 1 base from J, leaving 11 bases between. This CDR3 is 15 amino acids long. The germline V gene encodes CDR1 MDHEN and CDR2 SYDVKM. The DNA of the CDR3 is TGTGCCAGCACCTCACCCTGGTCTGGGGCCAACGTCCTGACTTTC. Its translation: CASTSPWSGANVLTF.

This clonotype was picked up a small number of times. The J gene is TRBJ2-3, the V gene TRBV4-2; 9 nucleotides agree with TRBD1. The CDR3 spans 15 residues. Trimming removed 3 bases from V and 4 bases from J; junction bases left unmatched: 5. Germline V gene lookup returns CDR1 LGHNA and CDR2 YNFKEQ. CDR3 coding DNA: TGTGCCAGCAGCCATCTCCGGGACAGGGCAGATACGCAGTATTTT. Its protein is CASSHLRDRADTQYF.

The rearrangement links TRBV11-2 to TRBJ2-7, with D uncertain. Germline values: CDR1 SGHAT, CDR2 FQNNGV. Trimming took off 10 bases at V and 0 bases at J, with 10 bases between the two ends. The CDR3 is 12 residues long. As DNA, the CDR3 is TGTGCCACCGCCGCTTTCTCCTACGAGCAGTACTTC. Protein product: CATAAFSYEQYF.

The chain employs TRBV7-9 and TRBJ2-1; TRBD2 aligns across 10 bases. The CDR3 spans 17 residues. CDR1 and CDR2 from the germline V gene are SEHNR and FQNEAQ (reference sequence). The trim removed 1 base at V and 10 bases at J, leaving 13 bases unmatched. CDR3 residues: CASSLGLAGVERWEQFF. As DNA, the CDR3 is TGTGCCAGCAGCTTAGGCCTAGCGGGAGTCGAAAGGTGGGAGCAGTTCTTC.

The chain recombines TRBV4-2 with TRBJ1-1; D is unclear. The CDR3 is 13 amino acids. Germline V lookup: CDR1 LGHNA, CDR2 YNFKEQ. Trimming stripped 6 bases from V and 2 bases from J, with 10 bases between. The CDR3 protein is CASSPDPNTEAFF. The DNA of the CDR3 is TGTGCCAGCAGTCCGGACCCAAACACTGAAGCTTTCTTT.

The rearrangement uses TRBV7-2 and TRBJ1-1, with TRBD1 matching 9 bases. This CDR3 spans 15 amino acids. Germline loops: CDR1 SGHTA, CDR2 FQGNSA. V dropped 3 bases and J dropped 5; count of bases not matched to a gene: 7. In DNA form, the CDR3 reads TGTGCCAGCAGCTTCGAAACAGGGGGCGCTACTGAAGCTTTCTTT. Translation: CASSFETGGATEAFF.

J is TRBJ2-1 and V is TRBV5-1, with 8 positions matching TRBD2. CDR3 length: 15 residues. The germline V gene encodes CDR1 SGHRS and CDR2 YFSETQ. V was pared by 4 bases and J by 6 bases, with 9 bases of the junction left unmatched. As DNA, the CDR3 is TGCGCCAGCAGCGAAACGGGACTAGTGGGCAATGAGCAGTTCTTC. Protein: CASSETGLVGNEQFF.

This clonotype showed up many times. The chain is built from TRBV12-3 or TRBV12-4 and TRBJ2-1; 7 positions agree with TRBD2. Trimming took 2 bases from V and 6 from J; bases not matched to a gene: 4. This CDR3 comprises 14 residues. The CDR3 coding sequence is TGTGCCAGCAGTTTAACCGTAGCGGGCAATGAGCAGTTCTTC. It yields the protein CASSLTVAGNEQFF.

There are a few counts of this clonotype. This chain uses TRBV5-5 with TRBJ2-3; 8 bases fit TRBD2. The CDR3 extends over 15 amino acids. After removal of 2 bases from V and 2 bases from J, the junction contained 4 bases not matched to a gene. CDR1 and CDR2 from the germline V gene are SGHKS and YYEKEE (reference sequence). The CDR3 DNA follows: TGTGCCAGCAGCTTACTAGCGGTATTCACAGATACGCAGTATTTT. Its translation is CASSLLAVFTDTQYF. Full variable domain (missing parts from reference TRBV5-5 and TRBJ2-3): DAGVTQSPTHLIKTRGQQVTLRCSPISGHKSVSWYQQVLGQGPQFIFQYYEKEERGRGNFPDRFSARQFPNYSSELNVNALLLGDSALYLCASSLLAVFTDTQYFGPGTRLTVL.

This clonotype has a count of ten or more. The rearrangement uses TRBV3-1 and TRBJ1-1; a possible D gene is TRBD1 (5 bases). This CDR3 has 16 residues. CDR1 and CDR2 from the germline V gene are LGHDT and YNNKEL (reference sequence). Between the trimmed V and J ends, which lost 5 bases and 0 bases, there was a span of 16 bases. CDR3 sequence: CASSARSRAMNTEAFF. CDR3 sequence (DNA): TGTGCCAGCAGCGCCCGAAGCAGGGCCATGAACACTGAAGCTTTCTTT.

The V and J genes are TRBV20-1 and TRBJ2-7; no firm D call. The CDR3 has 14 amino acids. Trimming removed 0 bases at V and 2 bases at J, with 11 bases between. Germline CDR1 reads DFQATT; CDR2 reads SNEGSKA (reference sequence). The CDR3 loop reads CSARDLTSTYEQYF. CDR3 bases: TGCAGTGCTAGAGATTTGACGTCTACCTACGAGCAGTACTTC.

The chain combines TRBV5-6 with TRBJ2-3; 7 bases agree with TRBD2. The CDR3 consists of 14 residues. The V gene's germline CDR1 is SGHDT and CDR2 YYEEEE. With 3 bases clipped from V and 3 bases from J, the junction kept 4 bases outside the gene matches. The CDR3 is CASSWWTSTDTQYF. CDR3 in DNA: TGTGCCAGCAGCTGGTGGACTAGTACAGATACGCAGTATTTT.

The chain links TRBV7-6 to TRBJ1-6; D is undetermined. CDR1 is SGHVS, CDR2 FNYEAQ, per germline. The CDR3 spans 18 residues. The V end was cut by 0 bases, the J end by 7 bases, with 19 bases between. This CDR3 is CASSLAPVWAETNSPLHF. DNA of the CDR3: TGTGCCAGCAGCTTAGCTCCCGTTTGGGCGGAAACAAATTCACCCCTCCACTTT.

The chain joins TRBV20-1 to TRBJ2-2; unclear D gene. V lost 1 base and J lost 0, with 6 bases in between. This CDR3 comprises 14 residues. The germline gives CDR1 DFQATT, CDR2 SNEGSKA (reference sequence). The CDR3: CSARVSANTGELFF. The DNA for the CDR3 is TGCAGTGCTAGAGTGTCCGCGAACACCGGGGAGCTGTTTTTT.

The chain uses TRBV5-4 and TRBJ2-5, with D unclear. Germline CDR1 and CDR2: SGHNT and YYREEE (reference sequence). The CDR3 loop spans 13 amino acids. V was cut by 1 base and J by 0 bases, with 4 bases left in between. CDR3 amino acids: CASSLQHQETQYF. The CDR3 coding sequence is TGTGCCAGCAGCTTGCAACACCAAGAGACCCAGTACTTC.

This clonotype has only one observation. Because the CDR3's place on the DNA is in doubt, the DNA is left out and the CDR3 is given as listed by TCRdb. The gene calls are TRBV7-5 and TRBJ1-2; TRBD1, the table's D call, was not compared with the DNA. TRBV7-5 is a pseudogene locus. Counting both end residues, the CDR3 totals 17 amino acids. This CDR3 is CISVSEAHDSSPYGYTF.

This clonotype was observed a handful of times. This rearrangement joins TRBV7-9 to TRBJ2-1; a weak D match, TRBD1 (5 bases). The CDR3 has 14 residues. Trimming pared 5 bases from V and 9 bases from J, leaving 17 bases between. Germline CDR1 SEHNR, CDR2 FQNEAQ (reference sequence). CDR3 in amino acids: CASSPETEITEQFF. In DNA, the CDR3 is TGTGCCAGCAGCCCTGAGACAGAAATTACTGAGCAGTTCTTC.

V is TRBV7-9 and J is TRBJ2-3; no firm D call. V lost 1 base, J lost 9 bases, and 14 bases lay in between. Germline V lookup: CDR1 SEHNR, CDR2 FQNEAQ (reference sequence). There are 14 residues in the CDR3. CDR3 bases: TGTGCCAGCAGCTTAGGGGTCCATGCTTGGACGCAGTATTTT. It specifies CASSLGVHAWTQYF.

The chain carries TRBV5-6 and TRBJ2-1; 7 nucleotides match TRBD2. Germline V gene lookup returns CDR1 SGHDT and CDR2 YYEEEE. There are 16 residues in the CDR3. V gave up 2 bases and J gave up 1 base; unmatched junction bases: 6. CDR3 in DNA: TGTGCCAGCAGCTTATTTTCGGGAGGTTCCTACAATGAGCAGTTCTTC. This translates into CASSLFSGGSYNEQFF.

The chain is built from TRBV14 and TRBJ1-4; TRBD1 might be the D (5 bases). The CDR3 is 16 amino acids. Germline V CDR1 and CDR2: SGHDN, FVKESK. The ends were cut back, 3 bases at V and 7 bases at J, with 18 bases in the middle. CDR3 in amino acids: CASSHAGRISGEKLFF. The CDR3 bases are TGTGCCAGCAGCCACGCAGGGCGAATCAGTGGTGAAAAACTGTTTTTT.

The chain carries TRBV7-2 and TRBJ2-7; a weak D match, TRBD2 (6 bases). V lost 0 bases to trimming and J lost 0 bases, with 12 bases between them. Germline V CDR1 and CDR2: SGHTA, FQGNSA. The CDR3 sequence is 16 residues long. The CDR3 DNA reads TGTGCCAGCAGCTTAGCGGGAGGCCCCTACTCCTACGAGCAGTACTTC. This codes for CASSLAGGPYSYEQYF. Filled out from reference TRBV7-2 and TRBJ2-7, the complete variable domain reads GAGVSQSPSNKVTEKGKDVELRCDPISGHTALYWYRQSLGQGLEFLIYFQGNSAPDKSGLPSDRFSAERTGGSVSTLTIQRTQQEDSAVYLCASSLAGGPYSYEQYFGPGTRLTVT.

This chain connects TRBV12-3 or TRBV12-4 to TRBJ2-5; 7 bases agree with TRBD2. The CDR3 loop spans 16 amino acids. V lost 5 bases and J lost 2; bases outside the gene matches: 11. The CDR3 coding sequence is TGTGCCAGCAGTGGGGGACTACGGGGTAGGCAAGAGACCCAGTACTTC. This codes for CASSGGLRGRQETQYF.

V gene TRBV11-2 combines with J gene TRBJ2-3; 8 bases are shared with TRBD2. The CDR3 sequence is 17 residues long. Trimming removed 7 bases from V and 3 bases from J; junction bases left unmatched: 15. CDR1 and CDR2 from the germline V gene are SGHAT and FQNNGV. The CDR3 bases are TGTGCCAGCACCCTGATCTGGACTAGCCCCGAGACAGATACGCAGTATTTT. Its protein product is CASTLIWTSPETDTQYF.

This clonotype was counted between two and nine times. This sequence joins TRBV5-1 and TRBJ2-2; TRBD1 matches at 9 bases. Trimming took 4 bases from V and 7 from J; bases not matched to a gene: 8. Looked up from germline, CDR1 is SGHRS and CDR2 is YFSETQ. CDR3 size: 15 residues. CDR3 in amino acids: CASSQSGQGHGELFF. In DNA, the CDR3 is TGCGCCAGCAGCCAATCGGGACAGGGCCACGGGGAGCTGTTTTTT. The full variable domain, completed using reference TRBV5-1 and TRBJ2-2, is KAGVTQTPRYLIKTRGQQVTLSCSPISGHRSVSWYQQTPGQGLQFLFEYFSETQRNKGNFPGRFSGRQFSNSRSEMNVSTLELGDSALYLCASSQSGQGHGELFFGEGSRLTVL.

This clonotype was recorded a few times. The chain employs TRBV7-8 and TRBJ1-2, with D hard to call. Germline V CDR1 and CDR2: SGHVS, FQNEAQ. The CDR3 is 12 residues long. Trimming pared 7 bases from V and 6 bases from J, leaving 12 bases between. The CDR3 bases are TGTGCCAGCACCCGCATAGCTAATGGCTACACCTTC. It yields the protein CASTRIANGYTF. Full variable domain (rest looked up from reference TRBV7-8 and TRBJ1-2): GAGVSQSPRYKVAKRGQDVALRCDPISGHVSLFWYQQALGQGPEFLTYFQNEAQLDKSGLPSDRFFAERPEGSVSTLKIQRTQQEDSAVYLCASTRIANGYTFGSGTRLTVV.